This TCR beta chain was sequenced during a study of memory CD4+ T cells and cytomegalovirus serostatus. About the study: Donors were healthy Belgian adults, under ten CMV seropositive and fewer than 30 seronegative.

Trimming took 5 bases from V and 2 from J, leaving 13 bases between them. CDR3 length: 14 residues. CDR1 and CDR2 (germline): GTSNPN, SVGIG (reference sequence). The sort gate was single viable CD3+CD4+CD8-CD45RO+ cells for memory CD4+ T cells. Total CD4+ T cells were enriched by CD4 positive selection. General observations from the study: CD4+ memory repertoires contained about 40% of the 164 reported CMV TCRbeta sequences.

Produced via immunoSEQ multiplex PCR; TCRdb's table is partial and in-frame only. The sample holds about 50,000 clones; roughly 78% are singletons and the top ten take about 0.64%. With respect to this clone: What it binds is not known.

Sample: memory CD4+ T cells from blood. The genes are TRBV30 and TRBJ1-3; D uncertain. The source is an adult in good health and CMV-seronegative. The CDR3, as DNA: TGTGCCTGGGCCGGAAAGGGAACTGGAAACACCATATATTTT. Translating it yields CAWAGKGTGNTIYF.